This T cell receptor (beta chain) was identified during a study of blood T cell repertoires in COVID-19. CDR1 and CDR2 from the germline V gene are SGDLS and YYNGEE. This CDR3 has 19 amino acids. J gave up 0 bases and V 0 bases, and 8 bases lay outside the gene matches. In the original workflow: Estimated nucleated cell counts came from reference gene primer amplification. Generated by immunoSEQ multiplex PCR, the TCRdb table keeps only in-frame clones and is missing some. That table is the source of V, J and clone size, and D and trimming were worked out from the DNA. The table includes 150,000 to 200,000 clones, approximately 95% detected once. Enrolment of Seattle patients took place during active infection, and they were followed longitudinally.

This chain uses TRBV9 with TRBJ2-3, with 12 bases fitting TRBD2. The TCR was taken from a woman aged 55-70 years with COVID-19, enrolled during active disease. The sequencing input was peripheral blood. CDR3 in amino acids: CASSVGPTSGGPSTDTQYF. The CDR3 DNA reads TGTGCCAGCAGCGTAGGTCCCACTAGCGGGGGGCCGAGCACAGATACGCAGTATTTT.